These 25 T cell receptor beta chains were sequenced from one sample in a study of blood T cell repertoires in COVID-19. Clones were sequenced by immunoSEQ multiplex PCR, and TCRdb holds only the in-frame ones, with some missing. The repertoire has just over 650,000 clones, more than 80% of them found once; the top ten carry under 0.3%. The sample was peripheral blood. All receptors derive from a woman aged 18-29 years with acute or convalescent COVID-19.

Written as DNA, the CDR3 is TGTGCCAGCAGCTTAGGGGCGTTGGAAGGGACAGATACGCAGTATTTT. This codes for CASSLGALEGTDTQYF. The gene calls are TRBV7-3 and TRBJ2-3; D perhaps matches TRBD1 (5 bases). CDR3 size: 16 residues. Per germline, CDR1 SGHTA and CDR2 FQGTGA. Trimming took off 2 bases at V and 3 bases at J, with 15 bases between the two ends.

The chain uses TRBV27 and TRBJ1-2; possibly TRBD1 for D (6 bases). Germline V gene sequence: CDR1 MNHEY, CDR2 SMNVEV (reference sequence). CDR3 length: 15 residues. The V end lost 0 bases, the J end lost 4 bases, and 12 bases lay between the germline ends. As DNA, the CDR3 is TGTGCCAGCAGTTTATCCTCTAGGGGGGGCTATGGCTACACCTTC. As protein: CASSLSSRGGYGYTF.

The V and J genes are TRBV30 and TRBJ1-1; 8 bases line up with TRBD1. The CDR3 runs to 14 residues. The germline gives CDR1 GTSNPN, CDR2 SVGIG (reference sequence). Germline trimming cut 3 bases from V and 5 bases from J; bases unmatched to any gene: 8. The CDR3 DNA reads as TGTGCCTGGAGCCCATTCAGGGGGCGAACTGAAGCTTTCTTT. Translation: CAWSPFRGRTEAFF.

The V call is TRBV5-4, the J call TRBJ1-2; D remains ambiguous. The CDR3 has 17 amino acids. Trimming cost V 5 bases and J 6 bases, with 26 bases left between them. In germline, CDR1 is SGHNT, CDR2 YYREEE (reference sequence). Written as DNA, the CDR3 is TGTGCCAGCAGTACGTTGGCCCAACCTAACTCGCGGGATGGCTACACCTTC. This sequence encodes CASSTLAQPNSRDGYTF.

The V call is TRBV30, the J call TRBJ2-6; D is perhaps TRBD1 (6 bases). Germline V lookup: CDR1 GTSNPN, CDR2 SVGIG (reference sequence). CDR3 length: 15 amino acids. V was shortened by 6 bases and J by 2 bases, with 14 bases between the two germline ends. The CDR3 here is CACSGTLPGANVLTF. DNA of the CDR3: TGTGCCTGTTCCGGGACACTCCCTGGGGCCAACGTCCTGACTTTC.

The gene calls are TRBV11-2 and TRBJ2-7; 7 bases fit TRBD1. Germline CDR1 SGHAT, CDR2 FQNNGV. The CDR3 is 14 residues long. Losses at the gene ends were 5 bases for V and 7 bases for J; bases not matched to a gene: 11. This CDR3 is CASSLRQGAGEQYF. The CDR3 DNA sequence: TGTGCCAGCAGCCTCAGACAGGGAGCAGGGGAGCAGTACTTC.

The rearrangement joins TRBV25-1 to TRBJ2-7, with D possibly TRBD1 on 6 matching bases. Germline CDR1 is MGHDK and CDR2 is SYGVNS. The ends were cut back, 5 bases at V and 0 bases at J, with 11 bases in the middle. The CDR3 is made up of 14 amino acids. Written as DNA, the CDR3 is TGTGCCAGCAGTACCAGGGACACCTCCTACGAGCAGTACTTC. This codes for CASSTRDTSYEQYF.

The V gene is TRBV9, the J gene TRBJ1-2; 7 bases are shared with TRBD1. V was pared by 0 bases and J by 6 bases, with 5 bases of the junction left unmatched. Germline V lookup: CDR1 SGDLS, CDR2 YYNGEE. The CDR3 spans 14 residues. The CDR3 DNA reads TGTGCCAGCAGCGTAGGAGGGGGCAAGGATGGCTACACCTTC. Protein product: CASSVGGGKDGYTF.

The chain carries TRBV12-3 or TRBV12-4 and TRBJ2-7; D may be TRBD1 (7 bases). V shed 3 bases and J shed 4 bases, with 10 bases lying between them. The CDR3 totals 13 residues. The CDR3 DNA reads TGTGCCAGCAGTTTCGCAGGGGGGTACGAGCAGTACTTC. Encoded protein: CASSFAGGYEQYF.

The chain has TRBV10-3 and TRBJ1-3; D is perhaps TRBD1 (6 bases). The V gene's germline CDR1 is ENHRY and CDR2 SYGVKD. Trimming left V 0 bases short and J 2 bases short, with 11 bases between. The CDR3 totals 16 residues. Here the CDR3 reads CAISESWGRAGNTIYF. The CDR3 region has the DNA TGTGCCATCAGTGAGTCCTGGGGGCGGGCTGGAAACACCATATATTTT.

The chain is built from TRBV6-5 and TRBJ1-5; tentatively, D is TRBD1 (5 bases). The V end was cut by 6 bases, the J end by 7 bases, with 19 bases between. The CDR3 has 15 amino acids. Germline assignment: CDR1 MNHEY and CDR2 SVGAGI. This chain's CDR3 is CASSPGEGRRQPQHF. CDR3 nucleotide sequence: TGTGCCAGCAGCCCCGGGGAGGGGCGACGCCAGCCCCAGCATTTT.

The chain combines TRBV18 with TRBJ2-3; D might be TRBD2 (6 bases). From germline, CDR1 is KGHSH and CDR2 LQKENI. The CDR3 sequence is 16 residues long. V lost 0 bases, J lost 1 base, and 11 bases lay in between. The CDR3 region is CASSPPRGAGTDTQYF. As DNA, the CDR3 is TGTGCCAGCTCACCACCGCGGGGCGCCGGCACAGATACGCAGTATTTT.

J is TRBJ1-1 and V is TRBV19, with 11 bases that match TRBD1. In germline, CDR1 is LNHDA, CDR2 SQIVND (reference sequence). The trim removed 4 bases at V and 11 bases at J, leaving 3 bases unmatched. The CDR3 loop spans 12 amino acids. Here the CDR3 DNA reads TGTGCCAGTAGTAGGGGACAGGGGGGGGCTTTCTTT. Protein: CASSRGQGGAFF.

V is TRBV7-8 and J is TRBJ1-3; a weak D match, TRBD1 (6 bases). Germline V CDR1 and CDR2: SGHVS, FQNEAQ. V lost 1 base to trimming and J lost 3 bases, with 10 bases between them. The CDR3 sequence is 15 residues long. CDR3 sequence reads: CASSLDRVLGNTIYF. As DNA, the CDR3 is TGTGCCAGCAGCTTAGACAGGGTGCTTGGAAACACCATATATTTT.

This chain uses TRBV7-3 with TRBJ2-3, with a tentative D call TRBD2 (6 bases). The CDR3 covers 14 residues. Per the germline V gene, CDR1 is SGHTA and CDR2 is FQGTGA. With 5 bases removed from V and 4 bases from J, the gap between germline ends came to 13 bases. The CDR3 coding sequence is TGTGCCAGCAGCCGATACGGGGGTTCAGATACGCAGTATTTT. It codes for CASSRYGGSDTQYF.

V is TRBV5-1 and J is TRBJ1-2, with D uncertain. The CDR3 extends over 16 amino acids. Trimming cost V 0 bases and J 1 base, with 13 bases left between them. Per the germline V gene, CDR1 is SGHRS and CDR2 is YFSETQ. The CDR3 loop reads CASSLVGRMDNYGYTF. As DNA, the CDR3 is TGCGCCAGCAGCTTGGTAGGCAGGATGGATAACTATGGCTACACCTTC.

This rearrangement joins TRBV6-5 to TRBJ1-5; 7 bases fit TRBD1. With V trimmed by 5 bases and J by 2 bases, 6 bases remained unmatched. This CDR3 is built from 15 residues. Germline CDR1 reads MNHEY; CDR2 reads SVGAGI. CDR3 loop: CASSRYGTGNQPQHF. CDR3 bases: TGTGCCAGCAGTCGCTATGGGACAGGCAATCAGCCCCAGCATTTT.

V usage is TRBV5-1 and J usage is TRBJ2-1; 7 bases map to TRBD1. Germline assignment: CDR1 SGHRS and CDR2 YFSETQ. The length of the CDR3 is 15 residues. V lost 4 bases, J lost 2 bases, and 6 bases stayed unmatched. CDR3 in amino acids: CASSQTGDPYNEQFF. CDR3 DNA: TGCGCCAGCAGCCAAACAGGGGATCCCTACAATGAGCAGTTCTTC.

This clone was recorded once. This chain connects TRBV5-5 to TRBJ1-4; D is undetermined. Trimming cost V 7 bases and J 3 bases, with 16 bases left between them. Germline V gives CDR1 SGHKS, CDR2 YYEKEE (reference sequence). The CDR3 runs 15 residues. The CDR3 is CASAIAPGPNEKLFF. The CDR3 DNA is TGTGCCAGCGCAATAGCGCCAGGCCCTAATGAAAAACTGTTTTTT.

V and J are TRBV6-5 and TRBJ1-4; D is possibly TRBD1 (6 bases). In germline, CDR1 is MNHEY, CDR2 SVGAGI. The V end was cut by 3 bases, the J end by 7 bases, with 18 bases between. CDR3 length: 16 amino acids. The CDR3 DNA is TGTGCCAGCAGTTATTACGAGACAGGATTCCCTGAAAAACTGTTTTTT. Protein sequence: CASSYYETGFPEKLFF.

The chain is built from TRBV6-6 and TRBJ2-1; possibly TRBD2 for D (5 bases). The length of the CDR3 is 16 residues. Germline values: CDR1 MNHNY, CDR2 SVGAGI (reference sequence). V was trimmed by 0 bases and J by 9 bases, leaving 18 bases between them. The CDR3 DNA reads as TGTGCCAGCAGTTACTCGTGGCGGCGGGTTGTTGGTGAGCAGTTCTTC. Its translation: CASSYSWRRVVGEQFF.

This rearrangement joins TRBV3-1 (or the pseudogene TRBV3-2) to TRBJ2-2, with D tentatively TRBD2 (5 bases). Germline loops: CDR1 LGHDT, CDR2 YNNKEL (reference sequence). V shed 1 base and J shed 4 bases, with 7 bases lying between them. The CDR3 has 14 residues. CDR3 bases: TGTGCCAGCAGCCAAGGGACTGTCACCGGGGAGCTGTTTTTT. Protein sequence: CASSQGTVTGELFF.

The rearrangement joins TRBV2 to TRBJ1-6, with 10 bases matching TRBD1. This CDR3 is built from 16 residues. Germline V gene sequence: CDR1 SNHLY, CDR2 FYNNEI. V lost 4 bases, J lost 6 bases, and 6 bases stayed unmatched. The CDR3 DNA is TGTGCCAGCAGTGGATTCGACAGGGGGCTTAATTCACCCCTCCACTTT. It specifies CASSGFDRGLNSPLHF.

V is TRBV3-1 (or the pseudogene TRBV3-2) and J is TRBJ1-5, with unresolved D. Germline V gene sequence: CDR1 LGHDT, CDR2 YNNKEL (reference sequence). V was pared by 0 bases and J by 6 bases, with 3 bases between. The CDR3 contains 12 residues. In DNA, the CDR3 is TGTGCCAGCAGCCAAGAGAGTCAGCCCCAGCATTTT. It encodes CASSQESQPQHF.

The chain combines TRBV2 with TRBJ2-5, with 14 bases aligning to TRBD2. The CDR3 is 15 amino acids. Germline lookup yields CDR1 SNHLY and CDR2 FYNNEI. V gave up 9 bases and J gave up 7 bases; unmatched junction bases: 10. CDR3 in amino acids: CASRGTSGGPGTQYF. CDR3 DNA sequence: TGTGCCAGTCGCGGGACTAGCGGGGGACCGGGGACCCAGTACTTC.